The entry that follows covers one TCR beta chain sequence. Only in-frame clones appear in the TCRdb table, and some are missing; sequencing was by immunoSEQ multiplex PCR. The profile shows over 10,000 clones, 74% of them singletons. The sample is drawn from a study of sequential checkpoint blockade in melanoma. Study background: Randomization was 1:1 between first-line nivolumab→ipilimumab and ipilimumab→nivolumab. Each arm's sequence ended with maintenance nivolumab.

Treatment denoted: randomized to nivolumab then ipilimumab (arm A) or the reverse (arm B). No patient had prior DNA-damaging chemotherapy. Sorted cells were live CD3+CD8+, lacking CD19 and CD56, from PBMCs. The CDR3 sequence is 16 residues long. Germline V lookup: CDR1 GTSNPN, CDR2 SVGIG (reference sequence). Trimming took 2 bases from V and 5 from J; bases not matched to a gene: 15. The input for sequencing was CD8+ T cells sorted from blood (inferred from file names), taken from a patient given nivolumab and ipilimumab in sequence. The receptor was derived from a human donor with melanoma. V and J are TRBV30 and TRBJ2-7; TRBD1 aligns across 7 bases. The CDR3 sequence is CAWSPTPGTVGNEQYF. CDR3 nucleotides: TGTGCCTGGAGTCCTACCCCCGGGACAGTGGGCAACGAGCAGTACTTC.